Listed below are T cell receptor beta chains from one sample, sequenced in a study of cytomegalovirus exposure and HLA in healthy donors. This table comes from immunoSEQ multiplex PCR, and its TCRdb copy is limited to in-frame clones, with some not included. The sample lists about 120,000 clones; over 70% were seen once. What was sequenced was PBMCs. The receptors come from a female donor in good health and CMV-seropositive. The conserved cysteine and the conserved F or W are not part of the CDR3 here.

j_call: TRBJ1-3
v_call: TRBV5-4
cdr3_aa: ASSLTTGTGNTIY

j_call: TRBJ2-1
v_call: TRBV5-1
cdr3_aa: ASSFRTGVNEQF

j_call: TRBJ2-3
v_call: TRBV27
cdr3_aa: ASSGGGSSTDTQY

j_call: TRBJ2-5
v_call: TRBV5-5
cdr3_aa: ASSLGQGGETQY

j_call: TRBJ1-5
v_call: TRBV19
cdr3_aa: ASRGQDNQPQH

j_call: TRBJ2-3
v_call: TRBV7-2
cdr3_aa: ASSFRQTSGGSDTQY

j_call: TRBJ2-3
v_call: TRBV30
cdr3_aa: AWTQKGVNTQY

j_call: TRBJ2-7
v_call: TRBV6-4
cdr3_aa: ASSDSGGGASYEQY

j_call: TRBJ1-5
v_call: TRBV6-1
cdr3_aa: ASSEASLANQPQH

j_call: TRBJ2-2
v_call: TRBV5-4
cdr3_aa: ASSAGQERNTGELF

j_call: TRBJ1-6
v_call: TRBV10-3
cdr3_aa: AISESRAPYNSPLH

j_call: TRBJ2-3
v_call: TRBV7-2
cdr3_aa: ASSLVAGRTDTQY

j_call: TRBJ1-4
v_call: TRBV5-1
cdr3_aa: ASSSLTGALEKLF

j_call: TRBJ1-3
v_call: TRBV7-2
cdr3_aa: ASSWDSGFGNTIY

j_call: TRBJ1-1
v_call: TRBV29-1
cdr3_aa: SVELPGYTEAF

j_call: TRBJ1-4
v_call: TRBV4-1
cdr3_aa: ASSPTTGDLEKLF

j_call: TRBJ2-3
v_call: TRBV2
cdr3_aa: ASSIGGSTDTQY

j_call: TRBJ2-3
v_call: TRBV11-3
cdr3_aa: ASSLGQADLTDTQY

j_call: TRBJ2-5
v_call: TRBV10-3
cdr3_aa: AISAPPEETQY

j_call: TRBJ1-2
v_call: TRBV28
cdr3_aa: ASRIGGVRDYGYT

j_call: TRBJ2-5
v_call: TRBV21-1
cdr3_aa: ARGQVQETQY

j_call: TRBJ2-5
v_call: TRBV7-2
cdr3_aa: ASSLPGGRETQY

j_call: TRBJ1-4
v_call: TRBV18
cdr3_aa: ASSRLSPGGEKLF

j_call: TRBJ1-1
v_call: TRBV7-9
cdr3_aa: SSFINKGNSNTEAF

j_call: TRBJ2-3
v_call: TRBV20-1
cdr3_aa: SARVFGQY

j_call: TRBJ1-2
v_call: TRBV9
cdr3_aa: ASSPTTGAPDRNGYT

j_call: TRBJ1-2
v_call: TRBV30
cdr3_aa: AWSRQGANYGYT

j_call: TRBJ2-1
v_call: TRBV6-1
cdr3_aa: ASTETRDYNEQF

j_call: TRBJ2-3
v_call: TRBV6-6
cdr3_aa: ASSYVLPTDTQY

j_call: TRBJ2-7
v_call: TRBV4-1
cdr3_aa: ASSPPPGQALFSSYEQY

j_call: TRBJ2-3
v_call: TRBV5-4
cdr3_aa: ASSSGDTQY

j_call: TRBJ2-7
v_call: TRBV19
cdr3_aa: ASSIGQGSYEQY

j_call: TRBJ2-3
v_call: TRBV7-3
cdr3_aa: ASSPGTSRLRDTQY

j_call: TRBJ1-4
v_call: TRBV5-4
cdr3_aa: ASRRGGDNEKLF

j_call: TRBJ2-2
v_call: TRBV4-1
cdr3_aa: ASSQGEAAGELF

j_call: TRBJ2-5
v_call: TRBV2
cdr3_aa: ASSQGGLETQY

j_call: TRBJ2-3
v_call: TRBV4-2
cdr3_aa: ASSHGGTVGADTQY

j_call: TRBJ1-2
v_call: TRBV7-8
cdr3_aa: ASSLVSGGLTNYGYT

j_call: TRBJ2-7
v_call: TRBV6-5
cdr3_aa: ASSPRDSASYEQY

j_call: TRBJ2-3
v_call: TRBV5-4
cdr3_aa: ASSQAVAGYGTDTQY

j_call: TRBJ2-7
v_call: TRBV7-2
cdr3_aa: ASSLPRGDIAGDEQY

j_call: TRBJ1-6
v_call: TRBV7-2
cdr3_aa: ASSLEDRANSPLH

j_call: TRBJ1-2
v_call: TRBV7-9
cdr3_aa: ASSLSLADLKGYT

j_call: TRBJ1-1
v_call: TRBV2
cdr3_aa: ASSEARSNTEAF

j_call: TRBJ1-1
v_call: TRBV7-2
cdr3_aa: ASSRQGALNTEAF

j_call: TRBJ2-7
v_call: TRBV7-8
cdr3_aa: ASRQIGTLHSSYEQY